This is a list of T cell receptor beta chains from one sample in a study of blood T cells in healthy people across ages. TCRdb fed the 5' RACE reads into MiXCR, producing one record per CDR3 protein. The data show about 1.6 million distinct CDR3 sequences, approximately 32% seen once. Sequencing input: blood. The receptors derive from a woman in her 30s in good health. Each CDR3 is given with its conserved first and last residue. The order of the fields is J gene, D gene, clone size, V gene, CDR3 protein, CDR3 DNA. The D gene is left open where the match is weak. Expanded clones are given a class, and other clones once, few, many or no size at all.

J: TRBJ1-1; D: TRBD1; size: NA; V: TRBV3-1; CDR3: CASSLGTGGFAEAFF; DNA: TGTGCCAGCAGCCTAGGGACAGGGGGTTTCGCTGAAGCTTTCTTT
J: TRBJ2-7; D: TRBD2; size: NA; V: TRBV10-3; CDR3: CAINGLAVGGYEQYF; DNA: TGTGCCATCAATGGACTAGCGGTGGGGGGATACGAGCAGTACTTC
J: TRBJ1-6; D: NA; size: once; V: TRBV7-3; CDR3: CAGSLGVSPLHF; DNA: TGTGCCGGCAGCTTGGGGGTCTCACCCCTCCACTTT
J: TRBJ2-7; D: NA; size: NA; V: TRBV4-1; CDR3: CASSQEGDHRYEQYF; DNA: TGCGCCAGCAGCCAAGAGGGGGACCATCGCTACGAGCAGTACTTC
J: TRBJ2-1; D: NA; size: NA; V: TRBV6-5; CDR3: CASSYPEGNEQFF; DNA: TGTGCCAGCAGTTACCCCGAGGGCAATGAGCAGTTCTTC
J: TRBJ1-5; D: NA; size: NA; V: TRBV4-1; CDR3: CASSPNAALQGNQPQHF; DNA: TGCGCCAGCAGCCCTAACGCGGCCCTTCAGGGGAATCAGCCCCAGCATTTT
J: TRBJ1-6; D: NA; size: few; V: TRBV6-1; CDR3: CASSEGGFNSPLHF; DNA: TGTGCCAGCAGTGAAGGAGGCTTTAATTCACCCCTCCACTTT
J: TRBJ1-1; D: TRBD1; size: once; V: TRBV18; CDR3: CASSFGTAPRGTEAFF; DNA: TGTGCCAGCTCATTCGGGACAGCCCCTAGGGGTACTGAAGCTTTCTTT
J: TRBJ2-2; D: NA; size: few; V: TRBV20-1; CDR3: CSARDPGGANTGELFF; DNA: TGCAGTGCTAGAGATCCGGGGGGCGCGAACACCGGGGAGCTGTTTTTT
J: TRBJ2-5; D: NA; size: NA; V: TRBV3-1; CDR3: CASSRNGGETQYF; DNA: TGTGCCAGCAGCCGGAATGGAGGGGAGACCCAGTACTTC
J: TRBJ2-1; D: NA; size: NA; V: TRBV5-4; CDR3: CASSLGGVAGEGDEQFF; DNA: TGTGCCAGCAGCTTGGGCGGGGTTGCGGGAGAGGGGGATGAGCAGTTCTTC
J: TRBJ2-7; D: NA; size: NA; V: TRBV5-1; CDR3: CASSGEGGSYEQYF; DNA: TGCGCCAGCAGCGGGGAGGGGGGGTCCTACGAGCAGTACTTC
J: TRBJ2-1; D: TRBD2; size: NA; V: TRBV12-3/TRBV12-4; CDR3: CASSRGLAGGAGEQFF; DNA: TGTGCCAGCAGCCGAGGACTAGCGGGGGGGGCGGGTGAGCAGTTCTTC
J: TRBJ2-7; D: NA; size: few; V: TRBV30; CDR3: CAWSPAPYEQYF; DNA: TGTGCCTGGAGTCCAGCTCCCTACGAGCAGTACTTC
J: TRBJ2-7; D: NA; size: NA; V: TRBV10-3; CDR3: CAISVSEGREQYF; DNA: TGTGCCATCAGCGTCTCAGAAGGTCGCGAGCAGTACTTC
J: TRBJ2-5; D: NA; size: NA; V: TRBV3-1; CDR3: CASSPAPAHQETQYF; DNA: TGTGCCAGCAGCCCTGCTCCCGCACACCAAGAGACCCAGTACTTC
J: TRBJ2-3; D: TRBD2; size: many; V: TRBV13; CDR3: CASSSPEREMQYF; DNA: TGTGCCAGCAGCTCGCCCGAGCGGGAGATGCAGTATTTT
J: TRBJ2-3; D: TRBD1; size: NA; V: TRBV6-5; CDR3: CASSKETGADTQYF; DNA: TGTGCCAGCAGTAAAGAGACAGGGGCAGATACGCAGTATTTT
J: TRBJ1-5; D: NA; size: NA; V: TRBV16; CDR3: CASSPPAGPRRSNQPQHF; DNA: TGTGCCAGCAGCCCCCCGGCAGGGCCAAGAAGAAGCAATCAGCCCCAGCATTTT
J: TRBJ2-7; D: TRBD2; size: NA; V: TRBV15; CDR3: CATSMKRGPETRYF; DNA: TGTGCCACCAGCATGAAGCGGGGCCCAGAGACCCGGTACTTC
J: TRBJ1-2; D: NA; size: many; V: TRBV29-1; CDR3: CSVEPQGYGYTF; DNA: TGCAGCGTTGAGCCCCAGGGCTATGGCTACACCTTC
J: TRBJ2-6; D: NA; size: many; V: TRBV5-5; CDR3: CASSLAYSGANVLTF; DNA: TGTGCCAGCAGCTTGGCGTACTCTGGGGCCAACGTCCTGACTTTC
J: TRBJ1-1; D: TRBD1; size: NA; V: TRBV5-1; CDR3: CASSAWTGSGTEAFF; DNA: TGCGCCAGCAGCGCGTGGACAGGGTCGGGGACTGAAGCTTTCTTT
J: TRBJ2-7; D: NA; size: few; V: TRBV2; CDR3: CASSSDSRLSYEQYF; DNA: TGTGCCAGCAGTTCCGACAGTCGCCTCTCCTACGAGCAGTACTTC
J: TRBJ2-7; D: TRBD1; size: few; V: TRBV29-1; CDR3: CSVEGTADSSYEQYF; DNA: TGCAGCGTTGAGGGGACAGCCGATAGCTCCTACGAGCAGTACTTC
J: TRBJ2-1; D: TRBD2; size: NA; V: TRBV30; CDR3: CAMAQGLAFERFF; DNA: TGTGCCATGGCCCAGGGACTAGCGTTTGAGCGGTTCTTC
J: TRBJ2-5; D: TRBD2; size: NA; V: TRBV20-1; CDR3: CSARDSGLAGYLRETQYF; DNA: TGCAGTGCTAGAGACTCAGGGCTAGCGGGGTACCTCCGGGAGACCCAGTACTTC